The entry below describes one T cell receptor (beta chain). Trimming left V 8 bases short and J 6 bases short, with 13 bases between. Looked up from germline, CDR1 is LNHDA and CDR2 is SQIVND (reference sequence). CDR3 length: 12 amino acids. Repertoires were generated with immunoSEQ multiplex PCR, while TCRdb's copy carries only in-frame clones and drops some. Of roughly 2.4 million clones in the sample, about 94% were seen once. This entry comes from a study of shared clonotypes between healthy human individuals. This sequence originates from a man aged 18 to 35 in good health. This chain links TRBV19 with TRBJ1-1, with D perhaps matching TRBD1 (5 bases). Sequencing input: naive CD4+ T cells sorted from blood. Subset here: CD45RA+ positively selected. The CDR3 sequence is CASAESGPEAFF. The CDR3 DNA reads TGTGCCAGTGCAGAATCAGGGCCTGAAGCTTTCTTT.